The 25 T cell receptor beta chains below all came from one sample that was sequenced in a study of cytomegalovirus exposure and HLA in healthy donors. The PCR had 60 Vbeta and 13 Jbeta primers. Clones were read by immunoSEQ multiplex PCR, and TCRdb kept only the in-frame ones, dropping some. The sample shows tens of thousands of clones, over 75% of them seen only once. Sample: PBMCs. These receptors originate from a man aged 25 to 45 in good health and CMV-seronegative.

J is TRBJ1-1 and V is TRBV16, with D perhaps matching TRBD1 (6 bases). There are 15 residues in the CDR3. Germline assignment: CDR1 KGHSY and CDR2 FQNENV. Trimming pared 4 bases from V and 3 bases from J, leaving 15 bases between. This CDR3 reads CASSLSIRGDTEAFF. For the CDR3, the DNA is TGTGCCAGCAGCCTGTCGATCAGGGGTGACACTGAAGCTTTCTTT. The variable domain in full, completed from reference TRBV16 and TRBJ1-1, reads GEEVAQTPKHLVRGEGQKAKLYCAPIKGHSYVFWYQQVLKNEFKFLISFQNENVFDETGMPKERFSAKCLPNSPCSLEIQATKLEDSAVYFCASSLSIRGDTEAFFGQGTRLTVV.

This clone was recorded only once. The chain joins TRBV4-3 to TRBJ1-1; 10 nucleotides align to TRBD1. After removal of 5 bases from V and 7 bases from J, the junction contained 7 bases not matched to a gene. Per the germline V gene, CDR1 is LGHNA and CDR2 is YSLEER. The CDR3 sequence is 14 residues long. CDR3 DNA: TGCGCCAGCAGCACACGACAGGGGGCTGTTGAAGCTTTCTTT. It translates to CASSTRQGAVEAFF.

The chain combines TRBV19 with TRBJ2-3, with TRBD2 as a possible D gene (6 bases). V was trimmed by 0 bases and J by 3 bases, leaving 10 bases between them. Germline CDR1 LNHDA, CDR2 SQIVND (reference sequence). This CDR3 has 15 residues. CDR3 sequence (DNA): TGTGCCAGTAGTATAGACGGGGGTCTTACAGATACGCAGTATTTT. This gives the protein CASSIDGGLTDTQYF.

This rearrangement joins TRBV10-2 to TRBJ2-7; TRBD2 is a possible D gene (6 bases). CDR1 WSHSY and CDR2 SAAADI come from the germline V gene. The length of the CDR3 is 13 residues. V lost 7 bases and J lost 0, with 10 bases in between. The CDR3 sequence is CASKGRSSYEQYF. In DNA, the CDR3 is TGCGCCAGCAAAGGGAGGAGCTCCTACGAGCAGTACTTC.

V is TRBV5-1 and J is TRBJ2-2; D unresolved. The CDR3 loop spans 14 amino acids. V lost 4 bases and J 3 bases, leaving 10 bases between the germline ends. Germline V gene sequence: CDR1 SGHRS, CDR2 YFSETQ. The CDR3: CASSGLIDTGELFF. The CDR3 DNA follows: TGCGCCAGCAGCGGGCTCATAGACACCGGGGAGCTGTTTTTT.

V usage is TRBV19 and J usage is TRBJ2-2; TRBD1 aligns across 8 bases. Germline V gene sequence: CDR1 LNHDA, CDR2 SQIVND (reference sequence). V lost 5 bases and J lost 0; bases outside the gene matches: 2. The CDR3 is 15 residues long. The CDR3: CASSPDRANTGELFF. DNA for the CDR3: TGTGCCAGTAGTCCGGACAGGGCGAACACCGGGGAGCTGTTTTTT.

This chain links TRBV27 with TRBJ2-7; TRBD2 aligns across 15 bases. This CDR3 spans 18 amino acids. V shed 4 bases, J shed 0 bases, and the junction held 7 bases outside the gene matches. The germline V gene encodes CDR1 MNHEY and CDR2 SMNVEV (reference sequence). The CDR3 region has the DNA TGTGCCAGCAGTTACAGAGGACTAGCGGGAGGGCCCTCCTACGAGCAGTACTTC. This encodes CASSYRGLAGGPSYEQYF.

V gene TRBV9 combines with J gene TRBJ2-3; 11 bases fit TRBD2. CDR1 and CDR2 (germline): SGDLS, YYNGEE. V was pared by 3 bases and J by 7 bases, with 10 bases of the junction left unmatched. This CDR3 spans 16 amino acids. The CDR3 DNA follows: TGTGCCAGCAGCGGATTTAGCGGGGGGGCCGGTTATACGCAGTATTTT. Protein sequence: CASSGFSGGAGYTQYF.

The chain couples TRBV25-1 to TRBJ1-4; tentatively, D is TRBD1 (5 bases). CDR3 length: 15 amino acids. Germline V gene sequence: CDR1 MGHDK, CDR2 SYGVNS. V lost 2 bases to trimming and J lost 8 bases, with 15 bases between them. The CDR3 here is CASSEGGVSYEKLFF. The CDR3 DNA follows: TGTGCCAGCAGTGAAGGAGGGGTATCCTACGAAAAACTGTTTTTT.

V gene TRBV6-5 combines with J gene TRBJ2-2, with TRBD2 matching 7 bases. The V gene end was trimmed by 8 bases and the J gene end by 0 bases; junction bases not matched to a gene: 6. From germline, CDR1 is MNHEY and CDR2 SVGAGI. The CDR3 consists of 15 residues. CDR3 coding DNA: TGTGCCAGCGGGGGGGTTCTTACGAACACCGGGGAGCTGTTTTTT. Translation: CASGGVLTNTGELFF.

The rearrangement uses TRBV27 and TRBJ2-7, with D possibly TRBD1 on 6 matching bases. Per germline, CDR1 MNHEY and CDR2 SMNVEV (reference sequence). The V and J ends lost 6 bases and 6 bases respectively, with 18 bases between them. This CDR3 contains 14 residues. CDR3 in amino acids: CASRLRQDGREQYF. For the CDR3, the DNA is TGTGCCAGCAGGCTGAGACAGGACGGGCGCGAGCAGTACTTC.

This sequence joins TRBV5-6 and TRBJ1-5, with a tentative D call TRBD1 (5 bases). This CDR3 region has 16 residues. The V gene's germline CDR1 is SGHDT and CDR2 YYEEEE. V lost 0 bases and J lost 2, with 12 bases in between. CDR3 nucleotides: TGTGCCAGCAGCTTGGCCGGGGCGGGGGGCAATCAGCCCCAGCATTTT. Amino acid sequence: CASSLAGAGGNQPQHF.

On this clone itself: This CDR3 is also generated by other DNA sequences in the sample. This chain uses TRBV6-4 with TRBJ2-1; 12 bases match TRBD2. Germline V gene sequence: CDR1 MRHNA, CDR2 SNTAGT. V was pared by 2 bases and J by 4 bases, with 3 bases of the junction left unmatched. This CDR3 contains 16 residues. CDR3 loop: CASSDLAGGDYNEQFF. In DNA form, the CDR3 reads TGTGCCAGCAGTGACCTAGCGGGGGGGGATTACAATGAGCAGTTCTTC.

This chain uses TRBV19 with TRBJ1-5, with TRBD1 matching over 9 bases. This CDR3 region has 17 residues. Germline CDR1 LNHDA, CDR2 SQIVND (reference sequence). V gave up 1 base and J gave up 7 bases; unmatched junction bases: 11. Here the CDR3 DNA reads TGTGCCAGTAGTATAGCGGGGGGGACAGGGCTTGGCCAGCCCCAGCATTTT. The encoded protein is CASSIAGGTGLGQPQHF.

The chain combines TRBV9 with TRBJ2-7; maybe TRBD1 (5 bases). V lost 0 bases and J 3 bases, leaving 10 bases between the germline ends. CDR3 size: 14 residues. Germline values: CDR1 SGDLS, CDR2 YYNGEE. The CDR3 bases are TGTGCCAGCAGCGTAGGTAGGGGCAACTACGAGCAGTACTTC. Translating gives CASSVGRGNYEQYF.

The CDR3 DNA follows: TGTGCCAGCAGCCAAGTACTAGCGGGGGGCGCCTCCTACGAGCAGTACTTC. Translating gives CASSQVLAGGASYEQYF. The rearrangement joins TRBV4-2 to TRBJ2-7; 12 bases align to TRBD2. The CDR3 runs to 17 residues. V lost 1 base to trimming and J lost 0 bases; unmatched junction nucleotides: 4. Germline CDR1 reads LGHNA; CDR2 reads YNFKEQ.

Sample share makes this clone medium-sized. The rearrangement joins TRBV6-4 to TRBJ2-3, with 10 bases matching TRBD2. The germline V gene encodes CDR1 MRHNA and CDR2 SNTAGT. This CDR3 region has 14 residues. The trim removed 5 bases at V and 2 bases at J, leaving 1 base unmatched. CDR3 nucleotides: TGTGCCAGCAGTAGCGGGGGGGCCACAGATACGCAGTATTTT. Encoded protein: CASSSGGATDTQYF.

The V and J genes are TRBV7-9 and TRBJ2-6, with TRBD1 matching over 7 bases. The CDR3 has 17 residues. V trimming: 5 bases; J trimming: 1 base; junction bases outside the gene matches: 8. Germline CDR1 and CDR2: SEHNR and FQNEAQ (reference sequence). The CDR3 reads CASSRQGLISGANVLTF. For the CDR3, the DNA is TGTGCCAGCAGCCGACAGGGCTTAATTTCTGGGGCCAACGTCCTGACTTTC.

The chain links TRBV6-5 to TRBJ2-1; possible D gene TRBD2, 6 bases. Germline CDR1 and CDR2: MNHEY and SVGAGI. This CDR3 is built from 14 residues. The ends were cut back, 2 bases at V and 3 bases at J, with 8 bases in the middle. The CDR3 region has the DNA TGTGCCAGCAGTTACGCGGGGAGCTACAATGAGCAGTTCTTC. This translates into CASSYAGSYNEQFF.

The sample holds a few counts of this clone. The gene calls are TRBV29-1 and TRBJ2-3, with TRBD1 as a possible D gene (6 bases). Germline CDR1 is SQVTM and CDR2 is ANQGSEA. V was pared by 2 bases and J by 1 base, with 16 bases between. The CDR3 runs 16 residues. CDR3 region: CSVEQVQGRGTDTQYF. CDR3 bases: TGCAGCGTTGAACAGGTGCAGGGGCGGGGCACAGATACGCAGTATTTT.

The V and J genes are TRBV5-1 and TRBJ2-3; perhaps TRBD2 as D (6 bases). Trimming left V 1 base short and J 4 bases short, with 19 bases between. The CDR3 consists of 17 residues. The V gene's germline CDR1 is SGHRS and CDR2 YFSETQ. The CDR3 loop is CASSLPLGGGGSDTQYF. The DNA for the CDR3 is TGCGCCAGCAGCTTGCCTCTGGGTGGGGGAGGCTCAGATACGCAGTATTTT.

The chain uses TRBV29-1 and TRBJ1-1; perhaps TRBD1 as D (5 bases). In germline, CDR1 is SQVTM, CDR2 ANQGSEA. This CDR3 has 13 residues. Trimming took off 5 bases at V and 1 base at J, with 11 bases between the two ends. The CDR3 region is CSVRQLRNTEAFF. CDR3 in DNA: TGCAGCGTTCGACAGCTAAGGAACACTGAAGCTTTCTTT.

CDR3 sequence reads: CASSVDRGHQPQHF. The CDR3 DNA sequence: TGCGCCAGCAGCGTGGACAGGGGGCATCAGCCCCAGCATTTT. The V call is TRBV5-1, the J call TRBJ1-5; TRBD1 matches at 11 bases. CDR3 size: 14 residues. The germline CDR1 and CDR2 sequences are SGHRS and YFSETQ. Trimming at V came to 4 bases and at J to 5 bases, leaving 2 bases not matched to a gene. The whole variable domain, remainder taken from reference TRBV5-1 and TRBJ1-5, is KAGVTQTPRYLIKTRGQQVTLSCSPISGHRSVSWYQQTPGQGLQFLFEYFSETQRNKGNFPGRFSGRQFSNSRSEMNVSTLELGDSALYLCASSVDRGHQPQHFGDGTRLSIL.

The V and J genes are TRBV19 and TRBJ2-2; weak D call: TRBD2 (6 bases). CDR1 and CDR2 from the germline V gene are LNHDA and SQIVND (reference sequence). This CDR3 has 16 residues. Trimming stripped 6 bases from V and 6 bases from J, with 20 bases between. CDR3 residues: CASSRGGGRYAGELFF. CDR3 in DNA: TGTGCCAGTAGCCGCGGTGGGGGGAGATACGCCGGGGAGCTGTTTTTT.

CDR3 in DNA: TGTGCCAGCAGCTTAGGAGACTCTGGAAACACCATATATTTT. Translation gives CASSLGDSGNTIYF. This chain connects TRBV5-4 to TRBJ1-3; D is uncertain. CDR3 length: 14 amino acids. V was trimmed by 2 bases and J by 0 bases, leaving 6 bases between them. CDR1 and CDR2 (germline): SGHNT, YYREEE (reference sequence).